The clone carrying this TCR beta chain was found once. The target antigen is unknown. These data originate in a study of cytomegalovirus exposure and HLA in healthy donors. Profiling relied on immunoSEQ multiplex PCR, and the TCRdb table lists in-frame clones only, not all of them. The sample contains tens of thousands of clones, 94% of which appear only once. The V gene's germline CDR1 is LNHDA and CDR2 SQIVND (reference sequence). CDR3 length: 15 residues. Losses at the gene ends were 1 base for V and 3 bases for J; bases not matched to a gene: 2. Overall study results and limits: Cytomegalovirus association was listed for about 170 TCR beta chains. Most TCR sequences proved rare, with some public TCRs found in many donors. Under in vitro conditions, a few CMV-associated chains were confirmed as specific for CMV antigens.

V is TRBV19 and J is TRBJ2-3; TRBD2 agrees at 9 bases. This sequence originates from a woman aged 18-30 years in good health and CMV-seropositive. Sequencing was done on a sample of PBMCs. The CDR3 loop is CASSIGSGGTDTQYF. CDR3 DNA: TGTGCCAGTAGTATAGGAAGCGGGGGGACAGATACGCAGTATTTT.